This T cell receptor beta chain appears in the sequencing data of a study of blood T cell repertoires in COVID-19. Germline V gene lookup returns CDR1 LNHDA and CDR2 SQIVND (reference sequence). V was pared by 2 bases and J by 13 bases, with 23 bases between. This CDR3 has 16 residues. TCRdb keeps only in-frame clones here, not all; method: immunoSEQ multiplex PCR. The sample comprises around 300,000 clones, around four fifths of which are singletons, and approximately 3.8% rests with the top ten. This TCR was recovered from a woman aged 45-65 years with active or convalescent COVID-19. The gene calls are TRBV19 and TRBJ1-4, with D perhaps matching TRBD1 (6 bases). The specimen sequenced was peripheral blood. The CDR3 bases are TGTGCCAGTAGTATATCTAGACAGGTGGATTCACTCGCACTGTTTTTT. Encoded protein: CASSISRQVDSLALFF.